This T cell receptor beta chain was captured by sequencing in a study of CD8 T cells in ankylosing spondylitis. TCRdb re-called the 5' RACE reads with MiXCR, one entry per CDR3 protein. The data hold just over 300,000 distinct CDR3 sequences, with 20% observed a single time. This clonotype was observed a few times. The sample comprised blood, either unsorted or a sorted T cell fraction (not recorded which). This TCR derives from a female donor with ankylosing spondylitis or in good health (not recorded which).

The CDR3 spells CSAGTSPYEQYF. The CDR3 bases are TGCAGTGCTGGGACTAGCCCCTACGAGCAGTACTTC. The gene calls are TRBV20-1 and TRBJ2-7; 9 bases align to TRBD2. V trimming: 5 bases; J trimming: 2 bases; junction bases outside the gene matches: 1. This CDR3 is 12 amino acids long. Germline V gives CDR1 DFQATT, CDR2 SNEGSKA (reference sequence).